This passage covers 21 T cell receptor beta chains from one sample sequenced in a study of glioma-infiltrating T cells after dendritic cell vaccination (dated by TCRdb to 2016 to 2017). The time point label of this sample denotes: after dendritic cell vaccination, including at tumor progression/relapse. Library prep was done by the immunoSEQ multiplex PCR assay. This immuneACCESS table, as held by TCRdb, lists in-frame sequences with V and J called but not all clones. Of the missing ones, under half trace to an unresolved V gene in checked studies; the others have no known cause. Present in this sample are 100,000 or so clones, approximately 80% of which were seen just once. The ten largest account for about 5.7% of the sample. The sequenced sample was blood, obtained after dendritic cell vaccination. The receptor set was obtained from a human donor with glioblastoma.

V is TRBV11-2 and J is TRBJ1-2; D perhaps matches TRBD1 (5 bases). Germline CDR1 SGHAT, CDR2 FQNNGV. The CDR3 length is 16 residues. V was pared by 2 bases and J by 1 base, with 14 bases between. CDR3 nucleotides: TGTGCCAGCAGCTTACCGACAGCTGATCTTAACTATGGCTACACCTTC. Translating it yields CASSLPTADLNYGYTF. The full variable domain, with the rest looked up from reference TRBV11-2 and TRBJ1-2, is EAGVAQSPRYKIIEKRQSVAFWCNPISGHATLYWYQQILGQGPKLLIQFQNNGVVDDSQLPKDRFSAERLKGVDSTLKIQPAKLEDSAVYLCASSLPTADLNYGYTFGSGTRLTVV.

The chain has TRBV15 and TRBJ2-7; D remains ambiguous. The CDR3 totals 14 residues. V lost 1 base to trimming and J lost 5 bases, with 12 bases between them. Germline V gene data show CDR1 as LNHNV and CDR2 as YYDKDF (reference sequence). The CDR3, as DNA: TGTGCCACCAGCAGAGTATACGGGTTCCACGAGCAGTACTTC. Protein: CATSRVYGFHEQYF.

The CDR3, as DNA: TGTGCCATCAGCCGGGGTGTCGAGGAGACCCAGTACTTC. Protein sequence: CAISRGVEETQYF. The chain carries TRBV10-3 and TRBJ2-5; weak D call: TRBD2 (5 bases). The CDR3 is 13 residues long. Germline loops: CDR1 ENHRY, CDR2 SYGVKD. V lost 6 bases, J lost 5 bases, and 13 bases lay in between.

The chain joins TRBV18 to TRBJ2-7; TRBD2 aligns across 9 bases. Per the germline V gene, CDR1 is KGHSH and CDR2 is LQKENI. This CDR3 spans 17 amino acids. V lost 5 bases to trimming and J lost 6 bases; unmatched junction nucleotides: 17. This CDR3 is CASSRLAGTGAESEQYF. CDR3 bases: TGTGCCAGCTCAAGGCTAGCGGGAACAGGGGCGGAATCCGAGCAGTACTTC.

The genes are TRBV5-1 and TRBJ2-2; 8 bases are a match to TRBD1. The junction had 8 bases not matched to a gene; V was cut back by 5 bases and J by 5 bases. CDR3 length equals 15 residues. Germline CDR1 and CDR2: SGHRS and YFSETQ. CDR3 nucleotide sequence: TGCGCCAGCAGTTATGGACAGGGTGGAACCGGGGAGCTGTTTTTT. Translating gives CASSYGQGGTGELFF.

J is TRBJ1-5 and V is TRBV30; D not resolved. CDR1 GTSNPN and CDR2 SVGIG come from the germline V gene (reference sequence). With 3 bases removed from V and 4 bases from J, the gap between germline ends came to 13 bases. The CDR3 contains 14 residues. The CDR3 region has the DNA TGTGCCTGGAGCGTAAACAGAGGGAATCAGCCCCAGCATTTT. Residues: CAWSVNRGNQPQHF.

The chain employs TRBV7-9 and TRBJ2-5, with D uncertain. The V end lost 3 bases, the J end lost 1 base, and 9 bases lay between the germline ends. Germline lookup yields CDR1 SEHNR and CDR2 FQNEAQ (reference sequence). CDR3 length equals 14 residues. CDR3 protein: CASSLSTAQETQYF. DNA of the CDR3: TGTGCCAGCAGCTTGTCCACAGCCCAAGAGACCCAGTACTTC.

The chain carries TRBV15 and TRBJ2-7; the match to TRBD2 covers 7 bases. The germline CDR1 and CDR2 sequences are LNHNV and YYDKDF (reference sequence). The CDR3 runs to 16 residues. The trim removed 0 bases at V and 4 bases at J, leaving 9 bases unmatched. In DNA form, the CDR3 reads TGTGCCACCAGCAGAGAGGGGGGGACGAAGCCATACGAGCAGTACTTC. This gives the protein CATSREGGTKPYEQYF. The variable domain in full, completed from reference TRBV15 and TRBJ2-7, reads DAMVIQNPRYQVTQFGKPVTLSCSQTLNHNVMYWYQQKSSQAPKLLFHYYDKDFNNEADTPDNFQSRRPNTSFCFLDIRSPGLGDTAMYLCATSREGGTKPYEQYFGPGTRLTVT.

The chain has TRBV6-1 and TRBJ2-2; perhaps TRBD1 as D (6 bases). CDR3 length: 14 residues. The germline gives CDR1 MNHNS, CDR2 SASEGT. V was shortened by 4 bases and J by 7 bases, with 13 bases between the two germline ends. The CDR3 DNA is TGTGCCAGCAGTGGATCAGGGGTGGTCGGGGAGCTGTTTTTT. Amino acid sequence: CASSGSGVVGELFF.

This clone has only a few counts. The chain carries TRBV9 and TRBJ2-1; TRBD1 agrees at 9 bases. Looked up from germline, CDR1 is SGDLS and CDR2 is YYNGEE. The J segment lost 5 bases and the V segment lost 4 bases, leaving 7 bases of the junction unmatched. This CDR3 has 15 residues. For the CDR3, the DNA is TGTGCCAGCAGCCCTCGAGACAGGGGGAACAATGAGCAGTTCTTC. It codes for CASSPRDRGNNEQFF.

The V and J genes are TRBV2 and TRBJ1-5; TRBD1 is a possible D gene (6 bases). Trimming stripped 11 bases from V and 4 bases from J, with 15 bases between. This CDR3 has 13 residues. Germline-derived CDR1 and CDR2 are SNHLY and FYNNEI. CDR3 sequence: CAGRLDRNQPQHF. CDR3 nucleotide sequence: TGTGCCGGAAGATTGGACAGAAATCAGCCCCAGCATTTT.

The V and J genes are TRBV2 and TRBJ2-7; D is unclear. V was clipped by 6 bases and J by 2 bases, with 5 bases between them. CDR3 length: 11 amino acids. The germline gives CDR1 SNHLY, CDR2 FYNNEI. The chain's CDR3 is CASSLTYEQYF. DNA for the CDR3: TGTGCCAGCAGCCTTACCTACGAGCAGTACTTC.

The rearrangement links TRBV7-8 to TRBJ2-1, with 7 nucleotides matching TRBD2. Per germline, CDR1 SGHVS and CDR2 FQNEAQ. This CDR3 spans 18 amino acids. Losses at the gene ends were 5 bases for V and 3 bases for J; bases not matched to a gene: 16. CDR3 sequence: CASSRQIKSGTFYNEQFF. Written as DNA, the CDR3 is TGTGCCAGCAGCCGACAGATCAAGAGCGGGACCTTCTACAATGAGCAGTTCTTC.

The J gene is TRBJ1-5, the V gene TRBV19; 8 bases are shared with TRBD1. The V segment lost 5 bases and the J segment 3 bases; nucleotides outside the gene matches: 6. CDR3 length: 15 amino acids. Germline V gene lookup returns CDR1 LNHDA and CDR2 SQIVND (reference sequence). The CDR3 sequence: CASSQDRADNQPQHF. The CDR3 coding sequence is TGTGCCAGTAGTCAGGACAGGGCTGACAATCAGCCCCAGCATTTT.

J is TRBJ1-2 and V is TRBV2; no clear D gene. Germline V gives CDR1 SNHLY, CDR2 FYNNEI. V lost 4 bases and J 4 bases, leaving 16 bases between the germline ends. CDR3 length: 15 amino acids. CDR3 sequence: CASSVGTRRRYGYTF. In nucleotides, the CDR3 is TGTGCCAGCAGTGTAGGAACTCGGAGGCGCTATGGCTACACCTTC.

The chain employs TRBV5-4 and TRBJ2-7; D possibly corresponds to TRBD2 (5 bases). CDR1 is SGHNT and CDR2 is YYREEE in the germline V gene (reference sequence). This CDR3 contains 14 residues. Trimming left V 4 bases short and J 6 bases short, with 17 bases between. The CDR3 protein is CASSHRGRGSEQYF. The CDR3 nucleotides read TGTGCCAGCAGCCATCGCGGGCGAGGCTCCGAGCAGTACTTC.

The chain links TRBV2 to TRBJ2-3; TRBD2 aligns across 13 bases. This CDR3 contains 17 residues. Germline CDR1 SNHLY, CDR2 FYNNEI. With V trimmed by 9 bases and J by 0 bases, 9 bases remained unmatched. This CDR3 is CASGLTSGGFSTDTQYF. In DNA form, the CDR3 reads TGTGCCAGTGGGTTGACTAGCGGGGGGTTTAGCACAGATACGCAGTATTTT.

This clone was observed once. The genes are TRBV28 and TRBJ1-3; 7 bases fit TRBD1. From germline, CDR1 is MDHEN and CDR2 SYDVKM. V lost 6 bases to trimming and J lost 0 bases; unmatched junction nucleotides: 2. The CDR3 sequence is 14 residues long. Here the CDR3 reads CASSDRDSGNTIYF. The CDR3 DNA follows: TGTGCCAGCAGCGACAGGGACTCTGGAAACACCATATATTTT.

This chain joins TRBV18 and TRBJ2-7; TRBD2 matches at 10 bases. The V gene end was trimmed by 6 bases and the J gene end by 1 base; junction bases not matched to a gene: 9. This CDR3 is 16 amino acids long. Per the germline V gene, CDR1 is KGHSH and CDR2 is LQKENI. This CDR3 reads CASSQSELAGSYEQYF. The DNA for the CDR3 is TGTGCCAGCTCCCAGAGCGAACTAGCGGGATCCTACGAGCAGTACTTC.

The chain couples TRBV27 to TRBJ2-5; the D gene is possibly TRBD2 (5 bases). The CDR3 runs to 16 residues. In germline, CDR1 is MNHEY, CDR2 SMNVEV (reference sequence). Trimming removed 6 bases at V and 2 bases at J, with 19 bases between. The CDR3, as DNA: TGTGCCAGCAGCCGGCGGGCAGGAAATATACAAGAGACCCAGTACTTC. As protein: CASSRRAGNIQETQYF.

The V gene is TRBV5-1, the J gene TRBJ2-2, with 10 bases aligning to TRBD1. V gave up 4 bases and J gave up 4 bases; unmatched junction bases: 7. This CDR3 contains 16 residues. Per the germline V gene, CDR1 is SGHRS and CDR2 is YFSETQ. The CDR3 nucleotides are TGCGCCAGCAGCCCGGGACAGGGGTTGACCACCGGGGAGCTGTTTTTT. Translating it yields CASSPGQGLTTGELFF.